These 27 T cell receptor beta chains share one sample of origin, sequenced in a study of regulatory T cells in long-lasting Graves disease. Assembly of TCR beta libraries relied on iRepertoire HTBI primers together with Arm-PCR of CDR3 regions. TCRdb independently ran MiXCR on the multiplex PCR reads; one entry per CDR3 protein. The data show roughly 500,000 distinct CDR3 sequences, around 21% seen once. Time point here: persistent/refractory GD, antithyroid drugs over 5 years with positive TRAb. PBMC RNA served as the TCR library source. The specimen was peripheral blood mononuclear cells (PBMCs), collected when the disease was refractory, from a patient treated with antithyroid drugs. These receptors were obtained from a female donor with Graves disease.

The gene calls are TRBV7-9 and TRBJ1-4, with 7 bases fitting TRBD1. The length of the CDR3 is 13 residues. From germline, CDR1 is SEHNR and CDR2 FQNEAQ (reference sequence). After removal of 1 base from V and 7 bases from J, the junction contained 0 bases not matched to a gene. The CDR3 is CASSLGDSEKLFF. DNA of the CDR3: TGTGCCAGCAGCTTAGGGGACAGTGAAAAACTGTTTTTT.

Ten or more counts support this clonotype. The chain has TRBV7-2 and TRBJ2-7; 13 bases line up with TRBD2. V lost 3 bases, J lost 5 bases, and 1 base stayed unmatched. This CDR3 contains 14 residues. Germline CDR1 reads SGHTA; CDR2 reads FQGNSA. As DNA, the CDR3 is TGTGCCAGCAGCTTCGGACTAGCGGGAGACGAGCAGTACTTC. Translating gives CASSFGLAGDEQYF. Full variable domain (outside the CDR3, taken from reference TRBV7-2 and TRBJ2-7): GAGVSQSPSNKVTEKGKDVELRCDPISGHTALYWYRQSLGQGLEFLIYFQGNSAPDKSGLPSDRFSAERTGGSVSTLTIQRTQQEDSAVYLCASSFGLAGDEQYFGPGTRLTVT.

Turning to this clonotype: A read error is likely here: a far larger clone is one base away. The chain uses TRBV20-1 and TRBJ2-1; D gene ambiguous. V lost 0 bases and J 10 bases, leaving 19 bases between the germline ends. This CDR3 is 15 amino acids long. Germline-derived CDR1 and CDR2 are DFQATT and SNEGSKA (reference sequence). CDR3 in DNA: TGCAGTGCTAGAGAGGGTCGGTCTCGAGTTGACGAGCAGTTCTTC. Protein sequence: CSAREGRSRVDEQFF.

This clonotype was found a few times. The chain combines TRBV19 with TRBJ1-5; 7 nucleotides align to TRBD1. The germline gives CDR1 LNHDA, CDR2 SQIVND (reference sequence). Trimming cost V 0 bases and J 3 bases; bases outside gene matches: 8. This CDR3 is 17 amino acids long. This chain's CDR3 is CASSIDGRQGFNQPQHF. The CDR3 DNA is TGTGCCAGTAGTATAGATGGCCGACAGGGCTTCAATCAGCCCCAGCATTTT.

The V and J genes are TRBV24-1 and TRBJ1-5, with D hard to call. Per the germline V gene, CDR1 is KGHDR and CDR2 is SFDVKD. The CDR3 runs 13 residues. The germline V and J ends were trimmed by 6 bases and 6 bases, with 11 bases remaining between them. CDR3 in amino acids: CATSPGFGQPQHF. The CDR3 DNA sequence: TGTGCCACCAGTCCGGGGTTCGGTCAGCCCCAGCATTTT.

This clonotype showed up just a few times. The chain has TRBV12-3 or TRBV12-4 and TRBJ1-1; D unresolved. The V end was cut by 4 bases, the J end by 7 bases, with 13 bases between. This CDR3 comprises 13 residues. In DNA form, the CDR3 reads TGTGCCAGCAGTTCCCGGACGGATAGTGAAGCTTTCTTT. This gives the protein CASSSRTDSEAFF.

This clonotype was seen once. The chain uses TRBV20-1 and TRBJ1-2; D uncertain. CDR3 size: 12 residues. The V gene lost 6 bases and the J gene lost 8 bases, with 16 bases spanning the gap. Germline values: CDR1 DFQATT, CDR2 SNEGSKA (reference sequence). The CDR3 DNA is TGCAGTGCCGTCTCGGCCCCAGCGGGCTACACCTTC. It yields the protein CSAVSAPAGYTF.

A few counts support this clonotype. The CDR3 bases are TGTGCCAGCAGCCAAGATAGTGGACTAGCGGGAGTGGGAGATACGCAGTATTTT. Protein product: CASSQDSGLAGVGDTQYF. V is TRBV3-1 and J is TRBJ2-3; TRBD2 matches at 13 bases. Losses at the gene ends were 0 bases for V and 5 bases for J; bases not matched to a gene: 8. The CDR3 is 18 residues long. CDR1 is LGHDT, CDR2 YNNKEL, per germline (reference sequence).

The chain has TRBV20-1 and TRBJ1-2, with unresolved D. This CDR3 has 10 amino acids. Germline V gene sequence: CDR1 DFQATT, CDR2 SNEGSKA (reference sequence). V lost 6 bases and J 5 bases, leaving 7 bases between the germline ends. The CDR3 DNA reads as TGCAGTGCCGGACGATATGGCTACACCTTC. Its translation is CSAGRYGYTF.

At least ten counts were recorded for this clonotype. The V call is TRBV12-3 or TRBV12-4, the J call TRBJ1-2; the D is unclear. Trimming shortened V by 4 bases and J by 11 bases, and 14 bases separated the two germline ends. CDR3 length: 12 amino acids. The CDR3 DNA reads as TGTGCCAGCAGTTCGGGCCTTCTCTCTTACACCTTC. It is translated as CASSSGLLSYTF.

This clonotype has a count of ten or more. The CDR3 region is CASRSGSAGLRTEAFF. The CDR3 DNA follows: TGTGCCAGCCGTTCAGGAAGTGCAGGGCTGCGTACTGAAGCTTTCTTT. This rearrangement joins TRBV28 to TRBJ1-1; a weak D match, TRBD1 (5 bases). The CDR3 runs to 16 residues. Deletions cut 8 bases from V and 5 bases from J, with 24 bases between. The V gene's germline CDR1 is MDHEN and CDR2 SYDVKM.

Many counts were recorded for this clonotype. The rearrangement links TRBV9 to TRBJ2-7; D might be TRBD2 (6 bases). CDR1 is SGDLS and CDR2 is YYNGEE in the germline V gene. This CDR3 region has 15 residues. Between the trimmed V and J ends, which lost 3 bases and 1 base, there was a span of 14 bases. The CDR3 coding sequence is TGTGCCAGCAGCGGCCGGGCGGGATTATCCTACGAGCAGTACTTC. The encoded protein is CASSGRAGLSYEQYF.

The chain links TRBV3-1 to TRBJ2-1; 7 bases are shared with TRBD2. Germline V lookup: CDR1 LGHDT, CDR2 YNNKEL (reference sequence). CDR3 length equals 16 residues. After removal of 2 bases from V and 0 bases from J, the junction contained 4 bases not matched to a gene. CDR3 sequence: CASSQTSESSYNEQFF. The CDR3 DNA is TGTGCCAGCAGCCAAACTAGCGAGAGCTCCTACAATGAGCAGTTCTTC.

The V and J genes are TRBV20-1 and TRBJ2-5; no reliable D call. Trimming removed 3 bases at V and 5 bases at J, with 19 bases between. The CDR3 covers 15 residues. Germline V gene lookup returns CDR1 DFQATT and CDR2 SNEGSKA (reference sequence). The CDR3 nucleotides are TGCAGTGCTAGTGTCGTAGTAGTTCTGGGGGAGACCCAGTACTTC. Protein: CSASVVVVLGETQYF.

The chain has TRBV10-2 and TRBJ2-1; D perhaps matches TRBD2 (6 bases). The germline V gene encodes CDR1 WSHSY and CDR2 SAAADI. Trimming stripped 4 bases from V and 4 bases from J, with 14 bases between. The CDR3 totals 15 residues. The CDR3 bases are TGCGCCAGCAGTGGGGGAGCGGGTCTTTACAATGAGCAGTTCTTC. This gives the protein CASSGGAGLYNEQFF.

In the case of this clonotype: A clone one base away is much larger, so this may be a read error. The CDR3 here is CASSLGRTGVEQYF. The CDR3 DNA sequence: TGTGCCAGCAGTTTAGGGAGGACAGGGGTCGAGCAGTACTTC. The J gene is TRBJ2-7, the V gene TRBV27; TRBD1 agrees at 9 bases. In germline, CDR1 is MNHEY, CDR2 SMNVEV (reference sequence). The CDR3 spans 14 residues. V shed 2 bases and J 6 bases; nucleotides not matched to a gene: 5.

The chain has TRBV7-6 and TRBJ2-3, with D possibly TRBD2 on 6 matching bases. The germline gives CDR1 SGHVS, CDR2 FNYEAQ. The CDR3 has 15 amino acids. Trimming took off 5 bases at V and 2 bases at J, with 14 bases between the two ends. CDR3 residues: CASSPLRGDTDTQYF. For the CDR3, the DNA is TGTGCCAGCAGCCCGCTCCGCGGGGACACAGATACGCAGTATTTT.

This clonotype was seen at least ten times. V is TRBV11-1 and J is TRBJ2-5; 7 positions agree with TRBD2. After removal of 0 bases from V and 3 bases from J, the junction contained 4 bases not matched to a gene. This CDR3 region has 15 residues. Germline CDR1 SGHAT, CDR2 FQDESV (reference sequence). This CDR3 is CASSLALTSEETQYF. Written as DNA, the CDR3 is TGTGCCAGCAGCTTAGCGCTAACTAGCGAAGAGACCCAGTACTTC.

The chain is built from TRBV7-3 and TRBJ1-6; no reliable D call. Germline-derived CDR1 and CDR2 are SGHTA and FQGTGA. The V end lost 1 base, the J end lost 7 bases, and 8 bases lay between the germline ends. CDR3 length: 14 residues. The CDR3 is CASSLNALNSPLHF. The CDR3 DNA reads TGTGCCAGCAGCTTAAATGCCTTAAATTCACCCCTCCACTTT.

With respect to this clonotype: This sequence may be a read error, since a much larger clone differs from it by one base. The rearrangement uses TRBV29-1 and TRBJ2-7, with D tentatively TRBD1 or TRBD2 (6 bases each). CDR3 length equals 13 residues. Germline-derived CDR1 and CDR2 are SQVTM and ANQGSEA. CDR3 nucleotide sequence: TGCAGCGTTTCCGGGGGCTTCGACTACGAGCGGTACTTC. Protein sequence: CSVSGGFDYERYF.

This rearrangement joins TRBV2 to TRBJ2-7, with D possibly TRBD1 on 5 matching bases. The germline V gene has CDR1 SNHLY and CDR2 FYNNEI. V was clipped by 8 bases and J by 2 bases, with 13 bases between them. The CDR3 is 13 residues long. The CDR3 DNA sequence: TGTGCCAGCCGATGGGGCCGGGCCTACGAGCAGTACTTC. It encodes CASRWGRAYEQYF.

This clonotype was observed a handful of times. The chain recombines TRBV5-1 with TRBJ2-7, with 7 bases aligning to TRBD2. V shed 0 bases and J 5 bases; nucleotides not matched to a gene: 11. Germline values: CDR1 SGHRS, CDR2 YFSETQ. The CDR3 contains 16 residues. The CDR3 region has the DNA TGCGCCAGCAGCTTGGAAGGAGGCGGGAGAATACACGAGCAGTACTTC. The encoded protein is CASSLEGGGRIHEQYF.

This clonotype was detected ten times or more. The chain combines TRBV28 with TRBJ1-2, with 7 bases matching TRBD1. The CDR3 totals 13 residues. V lost 4 bases to trimming and J lost 7 bases; unmatched junction nucleotides: 6. Germline V gene data show CDR1 as MDHEN and CDR2 as SYDVKM. CDR3 sequence: CASSSRQGAGYTF. In DNA, the CDR3 is TGTGCCAGCAGTTCAAGACAGGGTGCTGGCTACACCTTC.

This clonotype was counted between two and nine times. Written as DNA, the CDR3 is TGCGCCAGCAGCCAAGATAACGGGAGAGGCTACACCTTC. This translates into CASSQDNGRGYTF. The chain combines TRBV4-1 with TRBJ1-2; D not resolved. Trimming pared 0 bases from V and 8 bases from J, leaving 10 bases between. CDR3 length equals 13 residues. Germline lookup yields CDR1 MGHRA and CDR2 YSYEKL.

This clonotype has ten or more counts. The CDR3 coding sequence is TGTGCCAGCAGCGGGGCTCGTCGAGAGCAGTACTTC. This codes for CASSGARREQYF. This chain links TRBV7-9 with TRBJ2-7, with D perhaps matching TRBD1 (5 bases). The CDR3 loop spans 12 amino acids. V shed 5 bases and J shed 7 bases, with 12 bases lying between them. CDR1 and CDR2 (germline): SEHNR, FQNEAQ (reference sequence).

This clonotype was counted ten times or more. The rearrangement joins TRBV12-3 or TRBV12-4 to TRBJ2-5; 9 bases fit TRBD2. Trimming took 3 bases from V and 4 from J; bases not matched to a gene: 6. The CDR3 is 15 residues long. CDR3 in DNA: TGTGCCAGCAGTTTTAGGCGGGAGGGCCGAGAGACCCAGTACTTC. Protein product: CASSFRREGRETQYF.

The chain uses TRBV6-1 and TRBJ2-2; D might be TRBD2 (7 bases). V shed 8 bases and J shed 5 bases, with 15 bases lying between them. The CDR3 contains 14 residues. Germline loops: CDR1 MNHNS, CDR2 SASEGT. As DNA, the CDR3 is TGTGCCAGCGGAGGGGGGGCAGGGACCGGGGAGCTGTTTTTT. It is translated as CASGGGAGTGELFF.